The 13 T cell receptor beta chains presented below share a single source sample, sequenced in a study of shared clonotypes between healthy human individuals. The repertoire was sequenced with immunoSEQ multiplex PCR; TCRdb's copy has only in-frame clones and lacks some. The sample shows approximately 1.5 million clones, about 98% of them seen only once. The sequencing sample was made of naive CD4+ T cells sorted from blood. Noted subset: CD45RA+ positively selected. These receptors all come from a young man in good health.

The V gene is TRBV19, the J gene TRBJ2-2; D possibly matches TRBD1 or TRBD2 (5 bases each). Germline lookup yields CDR1 LNHDA and CDR2 SQIVND (reference sequence). This CDR3 contains 14 residues. V shed 6 bases and J shed 4 bases, with 12 bases lying between them. CDR3 in amino acids: CASRTGTLTGELFF. DNA of the CDR3: TGTGCCAGTAGGACGGGGACCCTCACCGGGGAGCTGTTTTTT.

The chain is built from TRBV28 and TRBJ2-1, with 7 bases aligning to TRBD1. V lost 2 bases and J lost 13; bases outside the gene matches: 11. The CDR3 sequence is 14 residues long. The V gene's germline CDR1 is MDHEN and CDR2 SYDVKM. The CDR3 nucleotides are TGTGCCAGCAGTTTACGTATGACCGACAGGGAACAGTTCTTC. Protein product: CASSLRMTDREQFF.

The chain is built from TRBV11-2 and TRBJ2-2; D gene uncertain. V lost 6 bases, J lost 4 bases, and 12 bases lay in between. Germline values: CDR1 SGHAT, CDR2 FQNNGV. This CDR3 is built from 14 residues. In DNA, the CDR3 is TGTGCCAGCAGTTCTTTCAGGAGCACCGGGGAGCTGTTTTTT. This sequence encodes CASSSFRSTGELFF. The full variable domain, in which reference TRBV11-2 and TRBJ2-2 provide the parts outside the CDR3, is EAGVAQSPRYKIIEKRQSVAFWCNPISGHATLYWYQQILGQGPKLLIQFQNNGVVDDSQLPKDRFSAERLKGVDSTLKIQPAKLEDSAVYLCASSSFRSTGELFFGEGSRLTVL.

This clone was observed once. The chain links TRBV10-1 to TRBJ2-5; D gene unclear. This CDR3 has 13 amino acids. Germline V gives CDR1 WNHNN, CDR2 SYGVQD (reference sequence). Trimming removed 5 bases at V and 4 bases at J, with 11 bases between. CDR3 bases: TGCGCCAGCAGTAGAGATGGCGGAGAGACCCAGTACTTC. Its translation is CASSRDGGETQYF.

The chain employs TRBV19 and TRBJ1-1, with no clear D. Germline V lookup: CDR1 LNHDA, CDR2 SQIVND (reference sequence). The CDR3 is 14 amino acids. Trimming removed 4 bases at V and 5 bases at J, with 14 bases between. The DNA of the CDR3 is TGTGCCAGTAGTAACTTCGTGGGCCAGACTGAAGCTTTCTTT. Translating gives CASSNFVGQTEAFF.

The chain carries TRBV11-2 and TRBJ1-5; D is ambiguous. The germline V gene encodes CDR1 SGHAT and CDR2 FQNNGV. The CDR3 runs 14 residues. V shed 6 bases and J shed 0 bases, with 9 bases lying between them. The CDR3 bases are TGTGCCAGCAGTCCCGAACATAGCAATCAGCCCCAGCATTTT. Protein: CASSPEHSNQPQHF.

V is TRBV10-3 and J is TRBJ2-7; D tentatively reads TRBD1 or TRBD2 (5 bases each). This CDR3 contains 16 residues. V gave up 0 bases and J gave up 4 bases, with 16 bases separating them. Germline V CDR1 and CDR2: ENHRY, SYGVKD. This CDR3 reads CAISESLGTVGYEQYF. The CDR3 nucleotides are TGTGCCATCAGTGAGTCTCTCGGGACGGTAGGATACGAGCAGTACTTC.

The chain combines TRBV19 with TRBJ1-2; tentatively, D is TRBD1 (6 bases). This CDR3 spans 14 amino acids. Germline V CDR1 and CDR2: LNHDA, SQIVND (reference sequence). V lost 1 base and J 8 bases, leaving 14 bases between the germline ends. The CDR3 protein is CASSIGQGQSGYTF. The CDR3 DNA reads as TGTGCCAGTAGTATAGGTCAGGGGCAGAGCGGCTACACCTTC.

The genes are TRBV18 and TRBJ2-3; possible D gene TRBD2, 6 bases. CDR1 is KGHSH and CDR2 is LQKENI in the germline V gene. V gave up 2 bases and J gave up 2 bases, with 11 bases separating them. The CDR3 is made up of 15 amino acids. The CDR3, as DNA: TGTGCCAGCTCACCAATGGTAGCGGTCACAGATACGCAGTATTTT. Translated: CASSPMVAVTDTQYF.

J is TRBJ2-7 and V is TRBV11-1; TRBD2 aligns across 7 bases. CDR3 length equals 15 residues. V lost 5 bases to trimming and J lost 7 bases; unmatched junction nucleotides: 14. CDR1 is SGHAT and CDR2 is FQDESV in the germline V gene (reference sequence). CDR3 DNA sequence: TGTGCCAGCAGCCACGACAAGGGAGGGTCCCGTGAGCAGTACTTC. It specifies CASSHDKGGSREQYF. Together with reference TRBV11-1 and TRBJ2-7, the CDR3 gives the full variable domain: EAEVAQSPRYKITEKSQAVAFWCDPISGHATLYWYRQILGQGPELLVQFQDESVVDDSQLPKDRFSAERLKGVDSTLKIQPAELGDSAMYLCASSHDKGGSREQYFGPGTRLTVT.

This clone was counted once. This chain's CDR3 is CATSRENIPGLYGYTF. DNA for the CDR3: TGTGCCACCAGCAGAGAGAATATCCCGGGTCTCTATGGCTACACCTTC. The rearrangement uses TRBV15 and TRBJ1-2; no clear D gene. The germline gives CDR1 LNHNV, CDR2 YYDKDF (reference sequence). V was pared by 0 bases and J by 4 bases, with 15 bases between. This CDR3 contains 16 residues.

This chain uses TRBV7-3 with TRBJ2-1; 7 bases line up with TRBD1. V shed 4 bases and J 9 bases; nucleotides not matched to a gene: 9. Germline CDR1 and CDR2: SGHTA and FQGTGA. CDR3 length equals 14 residues. CDR3 protein: CASSSRRGQVEQFF. In DNA, the CDR3 is TGTGCCAGCAGCTCTAGAAGGGGGCAGGTTGAGCAGTTCTTC.

The chain employs TRBV27 and TRBJ1-5; 7 positions agree with TRBD1. The ends lost 6 bases at V and 3 bases at J; junction bases unmatched: 11. Germline V gives CDR1 MNHEY, CDR2 SMNVEV (reference sequence). The CDR3 runs to 16 residues. The DNA of the CDR3 is TGTGCCAGCAGCGAGACAGGGACGATCGCCAATCAGCCCCAGCATTTT. This translates into CASSETGTIANQPQHF.